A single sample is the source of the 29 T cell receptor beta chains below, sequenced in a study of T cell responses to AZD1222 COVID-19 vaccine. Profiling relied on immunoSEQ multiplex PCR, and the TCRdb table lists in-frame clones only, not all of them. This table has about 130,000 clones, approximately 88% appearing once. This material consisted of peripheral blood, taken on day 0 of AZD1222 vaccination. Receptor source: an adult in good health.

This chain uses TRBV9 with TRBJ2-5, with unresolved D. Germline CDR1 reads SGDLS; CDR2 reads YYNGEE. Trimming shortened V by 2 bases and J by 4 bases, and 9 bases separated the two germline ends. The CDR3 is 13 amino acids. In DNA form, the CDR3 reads TGTGCCAGCAGCGTTTATTCGGGAGAGACCCAGTACTTC. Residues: CASSVYSGETQYF.

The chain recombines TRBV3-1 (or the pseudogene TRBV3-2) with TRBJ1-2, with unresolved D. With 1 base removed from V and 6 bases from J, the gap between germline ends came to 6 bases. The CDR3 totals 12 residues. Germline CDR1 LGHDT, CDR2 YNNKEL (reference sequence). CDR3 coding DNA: TGTGCCAGCAGCCAAGCGGTGGATGGCTACACCTTC. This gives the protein CASSQAVDGYTF.

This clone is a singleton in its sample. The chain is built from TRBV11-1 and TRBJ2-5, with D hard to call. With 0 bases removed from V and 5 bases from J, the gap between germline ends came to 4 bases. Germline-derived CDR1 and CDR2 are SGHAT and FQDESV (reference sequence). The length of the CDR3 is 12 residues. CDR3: CASSLARETQYF. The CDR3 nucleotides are TGTGCCAGCAGCTTAGCCCGGGAGACCCAGTACTTC.

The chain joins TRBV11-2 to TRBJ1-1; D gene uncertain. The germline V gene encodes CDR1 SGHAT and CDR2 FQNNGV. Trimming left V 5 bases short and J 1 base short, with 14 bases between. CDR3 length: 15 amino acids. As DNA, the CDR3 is TGTGCCAGCAGCCCCAGACCTACCAAGAACACTGAAGCTTTCTTT. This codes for CASSPRPTKNTEAFF.

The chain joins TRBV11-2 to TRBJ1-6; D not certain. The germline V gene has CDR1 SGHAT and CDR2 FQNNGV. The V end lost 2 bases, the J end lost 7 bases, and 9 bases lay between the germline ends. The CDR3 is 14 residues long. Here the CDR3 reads CASSLIAGNSPLHF. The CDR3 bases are TGTGCCAGCAGCTTAATTGCGGGAAATTCACCCCTCCACTTT.

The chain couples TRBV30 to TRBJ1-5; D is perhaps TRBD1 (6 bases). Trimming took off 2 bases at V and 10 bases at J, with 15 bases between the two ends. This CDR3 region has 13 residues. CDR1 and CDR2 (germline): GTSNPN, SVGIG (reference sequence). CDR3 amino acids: CAWSPRTVQPQHF. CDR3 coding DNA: TGTGCCTGGAGTCCCCGGACAGTTCAACCCCAGCATTTT.

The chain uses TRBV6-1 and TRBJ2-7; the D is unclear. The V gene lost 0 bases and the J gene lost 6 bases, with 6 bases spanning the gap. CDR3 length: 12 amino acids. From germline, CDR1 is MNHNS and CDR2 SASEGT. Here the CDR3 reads CASSEALREQYF. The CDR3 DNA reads TGTGCCAGCAGTGAAGCGCTTCGCGAGCAGTACTTC.

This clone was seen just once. CDR3 nucleotides: TGTGCCAGCAGCGGAGGGCCAGGGCCCACTGAAGCTTTCTTT. It specifies CASSGGPGPTEAFF. V and J are TRBV9 and TRBJ1-1; maybe TRBD1 (5 bases). V lost 3 bases to trimming and J lost 4 bases, with 13 bases between them. The CDR3 loop spans 14 amino acids. Germline CDR1 reads SGDLS; CDR2 reads YYNGEE.

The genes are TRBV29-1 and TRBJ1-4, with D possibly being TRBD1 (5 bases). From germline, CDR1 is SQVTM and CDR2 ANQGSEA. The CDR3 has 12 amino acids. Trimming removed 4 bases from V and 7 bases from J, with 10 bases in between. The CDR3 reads CSVGGIGEKLFF. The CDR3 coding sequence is TGCAGCGTTGGGGGGATCGGTGAAAAACTGTTTTTT.

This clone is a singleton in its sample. In nucleotides, the CDR3 is TGTGCCAGCAGCGTGAGCGGGACACCAAATTACGAGCAGTACTTC. Encoded protein: CASSVSGTPNYEQYF. J is TRBJ2-7 and V is TRBV9; TRBD2 might be the D (7 bases). V was clipped by 2 bases and J by 4 bases, with 16 bases between them. The germline V gene encodes CDR1 SGDLS and CDR2 YYNGEE. This CDR3 has 15 amino acids.

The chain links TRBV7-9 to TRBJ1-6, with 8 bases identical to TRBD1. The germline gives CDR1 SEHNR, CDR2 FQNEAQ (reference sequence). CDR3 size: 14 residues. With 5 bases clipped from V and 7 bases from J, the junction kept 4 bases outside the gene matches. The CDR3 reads CASSPDRVNSPLHF. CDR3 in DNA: TGTGCCAGCAGCCCGGACAGGGTCAATTCACCCCTCCACTTT.

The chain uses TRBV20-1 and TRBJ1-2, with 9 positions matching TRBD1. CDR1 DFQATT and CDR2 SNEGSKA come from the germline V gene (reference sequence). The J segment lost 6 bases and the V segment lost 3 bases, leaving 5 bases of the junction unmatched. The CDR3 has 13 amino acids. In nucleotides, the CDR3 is TGCAGTGCTAGTGGAAGGACAGGGGATGGCTACACCTTC. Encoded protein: CSASGRTGDGYTF.

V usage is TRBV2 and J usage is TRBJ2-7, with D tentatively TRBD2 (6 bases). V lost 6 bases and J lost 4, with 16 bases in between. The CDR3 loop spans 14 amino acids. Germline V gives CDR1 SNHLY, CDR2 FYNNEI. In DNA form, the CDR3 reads TGTGCCAGCAGGGAGGGCGCAGGGCCTTACGAGCAGTACTTC. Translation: CASREGAGPYEQYF.

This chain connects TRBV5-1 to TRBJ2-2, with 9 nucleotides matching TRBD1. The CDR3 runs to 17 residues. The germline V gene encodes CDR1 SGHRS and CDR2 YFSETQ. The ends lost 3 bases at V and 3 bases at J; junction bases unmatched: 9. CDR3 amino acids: CASSSSGTGWDTGELFF. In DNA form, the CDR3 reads TGCGCCAGCAGCTCCTCCGGGACAGGGTGGGACACCGGGGAGCTGTTTTTT.

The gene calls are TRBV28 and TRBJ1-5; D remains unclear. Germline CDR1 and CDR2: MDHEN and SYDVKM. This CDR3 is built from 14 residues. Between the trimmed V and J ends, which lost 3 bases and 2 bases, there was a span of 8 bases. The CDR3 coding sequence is TGTGCCAGCAGTTTTGGATGGGGCAATCAGCCCCAGCATTTT. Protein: CASSFGWGNQPQHF.

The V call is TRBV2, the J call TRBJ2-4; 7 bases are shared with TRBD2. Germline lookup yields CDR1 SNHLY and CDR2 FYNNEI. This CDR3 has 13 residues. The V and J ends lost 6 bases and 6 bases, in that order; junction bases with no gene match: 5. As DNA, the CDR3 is TGTGCCAGCAGCAAAGGACTAGGAAACATTCAGTACTTC. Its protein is CASSKGLGNIQYF.

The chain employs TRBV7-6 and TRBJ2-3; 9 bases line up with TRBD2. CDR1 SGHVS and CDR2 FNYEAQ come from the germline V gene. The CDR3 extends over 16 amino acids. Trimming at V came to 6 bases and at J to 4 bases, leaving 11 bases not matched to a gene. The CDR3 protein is CASSLEGGRAPDTQYF. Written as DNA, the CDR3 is TGTGCCAGCAGTCTAGAGGGCGGGAGGGCTCCAGATACGCAGTATTTT. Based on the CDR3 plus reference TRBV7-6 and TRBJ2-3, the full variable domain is GAGVSQSPRYKVTKRGQDVALRCDPISGHVSLYWYRQALGQGPEFLTYFNYEAQQDKSGLPNDRFSAERPEGSISTLTIQRTEQRDSAMYRCASSLEGGRAPDTQYFGPGTRLTVL.

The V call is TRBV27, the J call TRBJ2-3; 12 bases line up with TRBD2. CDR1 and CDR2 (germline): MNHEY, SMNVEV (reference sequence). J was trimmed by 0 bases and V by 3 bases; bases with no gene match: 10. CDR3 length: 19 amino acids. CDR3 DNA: TGTGCCAGCAGTTTTTTTCTTCCCGGGACTAGCGGGAGCACAGATACGCAGTATTTT. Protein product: CASSFFLPGTSGSTDTQYF.

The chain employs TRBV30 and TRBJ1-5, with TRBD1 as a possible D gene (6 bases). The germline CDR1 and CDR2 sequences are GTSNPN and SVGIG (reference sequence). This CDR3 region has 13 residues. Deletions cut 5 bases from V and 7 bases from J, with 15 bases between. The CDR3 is CAWAATGFQPQHF. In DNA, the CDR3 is TGTGCCTGGGCCGCCACAGGGTTCCAGCCCCAGCATTTT.

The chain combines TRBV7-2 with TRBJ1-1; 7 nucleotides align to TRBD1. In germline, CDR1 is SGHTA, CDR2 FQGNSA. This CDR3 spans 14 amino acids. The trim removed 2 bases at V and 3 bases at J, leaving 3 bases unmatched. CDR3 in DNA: TGTGCCAGCAGCTTAAGACAGGGTGACACTGAAGCTTTCTTT. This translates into CASSLRQGDTEAFF.

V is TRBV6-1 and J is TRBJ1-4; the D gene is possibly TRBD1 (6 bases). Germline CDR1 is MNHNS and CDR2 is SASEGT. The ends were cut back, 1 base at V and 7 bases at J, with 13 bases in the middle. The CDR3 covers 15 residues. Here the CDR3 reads CASSEDRGRSEKLFF. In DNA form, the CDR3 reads TGTGCCAGCAGTGAAGATCGGGGGCGTAGTGAAAAACTGTTTTTT.

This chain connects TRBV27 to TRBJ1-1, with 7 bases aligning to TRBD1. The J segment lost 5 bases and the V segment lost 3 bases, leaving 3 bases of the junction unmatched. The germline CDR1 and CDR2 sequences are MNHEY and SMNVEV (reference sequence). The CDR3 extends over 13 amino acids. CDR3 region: CASSLAGGTEAFF. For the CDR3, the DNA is TGTGCCAGCAGTTTGGCAGGGGGGACTGAAGCTTTCTTT.

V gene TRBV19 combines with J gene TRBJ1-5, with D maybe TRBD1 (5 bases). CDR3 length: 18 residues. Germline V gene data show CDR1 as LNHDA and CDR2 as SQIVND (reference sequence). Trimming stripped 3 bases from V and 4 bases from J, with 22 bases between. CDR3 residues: CASSIGPMRGRGNQPQHF. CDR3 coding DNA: TGTGCCAGTAGTATCGGGCCCATGAGGGGTCGGGGGAATCAGCCCCAGCATTTT.

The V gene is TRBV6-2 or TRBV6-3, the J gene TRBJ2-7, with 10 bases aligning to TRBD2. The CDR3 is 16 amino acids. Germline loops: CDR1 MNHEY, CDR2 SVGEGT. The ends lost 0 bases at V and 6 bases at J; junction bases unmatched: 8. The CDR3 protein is CASSYSTLAGAGEQYF. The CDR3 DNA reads TGTGCCAGCAGTTACTCGACGCTAGCGGGAGCGGGCGAGCAGTACTTC.

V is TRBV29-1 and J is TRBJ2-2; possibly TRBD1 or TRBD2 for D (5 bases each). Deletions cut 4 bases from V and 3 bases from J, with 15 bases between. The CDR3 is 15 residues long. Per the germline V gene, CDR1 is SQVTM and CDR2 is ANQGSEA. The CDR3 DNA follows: TGCAGCGTTGGAGCAGGGAGATCTGACACCGGGGAGCTGTTTTTT. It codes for CSVGAGRSDTGELFF.

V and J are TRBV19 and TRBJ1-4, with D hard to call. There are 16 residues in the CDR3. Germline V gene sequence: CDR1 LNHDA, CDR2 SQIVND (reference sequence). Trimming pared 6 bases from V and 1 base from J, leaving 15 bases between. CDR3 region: CASRVGRFITNEKLFF. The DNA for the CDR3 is TGTGCCAGTAGGGTCGGCAGGTTTATAACTAATGAAAAACTGTTTTTT.

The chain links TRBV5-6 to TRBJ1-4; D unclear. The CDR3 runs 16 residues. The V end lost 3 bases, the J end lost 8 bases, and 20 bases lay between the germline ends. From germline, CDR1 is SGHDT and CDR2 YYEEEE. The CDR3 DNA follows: TGTGCCAGCAGCTGGACTCATGTTGGGAGTTGGGAAAAACTGTTTTTT. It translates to CASSWTHVGSWEKLFF.

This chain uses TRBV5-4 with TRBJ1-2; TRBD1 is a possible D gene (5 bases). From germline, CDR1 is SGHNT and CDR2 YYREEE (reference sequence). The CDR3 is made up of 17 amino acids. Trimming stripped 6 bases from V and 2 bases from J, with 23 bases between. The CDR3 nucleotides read TGTGCCAGCACCGGGACTCCGGGAACGGGGTCAAACTATGGCTACACCTTC. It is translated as CASTGTPGTGSNYGYTF.

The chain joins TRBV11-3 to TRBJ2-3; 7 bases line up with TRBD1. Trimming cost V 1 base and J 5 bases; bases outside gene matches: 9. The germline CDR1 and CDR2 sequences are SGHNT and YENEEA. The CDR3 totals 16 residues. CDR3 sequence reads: CASSLASGGQGDTQYF. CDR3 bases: TGTGCCAGCAGCTTAGCCTCAGGGGGTCAAGGAGATACGCAGTATTTT.